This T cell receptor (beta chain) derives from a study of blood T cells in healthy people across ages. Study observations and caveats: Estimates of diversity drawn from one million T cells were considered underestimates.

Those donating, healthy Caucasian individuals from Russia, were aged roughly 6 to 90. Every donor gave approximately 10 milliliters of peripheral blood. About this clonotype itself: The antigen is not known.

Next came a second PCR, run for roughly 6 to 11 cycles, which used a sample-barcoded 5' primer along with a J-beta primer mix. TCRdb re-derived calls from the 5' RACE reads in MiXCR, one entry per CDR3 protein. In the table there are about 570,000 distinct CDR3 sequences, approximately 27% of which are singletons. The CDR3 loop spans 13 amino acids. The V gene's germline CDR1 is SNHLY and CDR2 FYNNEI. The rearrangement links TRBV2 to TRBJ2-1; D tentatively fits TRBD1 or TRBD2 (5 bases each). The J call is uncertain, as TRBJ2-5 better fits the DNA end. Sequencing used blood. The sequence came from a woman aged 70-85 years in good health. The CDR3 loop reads CASSGGSGETQYF. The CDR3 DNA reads TGTGCCAGCAGTGGGGGGTCGGGAGAGACCCAGTACTTC.